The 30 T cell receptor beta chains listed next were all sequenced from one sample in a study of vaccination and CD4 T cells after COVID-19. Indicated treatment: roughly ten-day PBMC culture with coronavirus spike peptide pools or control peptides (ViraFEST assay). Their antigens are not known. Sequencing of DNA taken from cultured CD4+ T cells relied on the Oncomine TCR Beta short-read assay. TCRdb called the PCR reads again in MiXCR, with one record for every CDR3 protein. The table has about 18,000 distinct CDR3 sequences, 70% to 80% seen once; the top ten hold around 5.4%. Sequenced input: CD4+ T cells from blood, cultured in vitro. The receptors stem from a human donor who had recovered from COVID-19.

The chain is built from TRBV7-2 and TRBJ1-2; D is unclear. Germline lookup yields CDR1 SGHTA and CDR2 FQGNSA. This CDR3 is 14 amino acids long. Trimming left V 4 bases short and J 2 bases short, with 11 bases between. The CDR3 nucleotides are TGTGCCAGCAGCTCCGCATGGGAAAACTATGGCTACACCTTC. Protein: CASSSAWENYGYTF.

The CDR3 spells CASSLGGGNTEAFF. CDR3 bases: TGTGCCAGCAGCTTAGGGGGTGGAAACACTGAAGCTTTCTTT. This sequence joins TRBV7-6 and TRBJ1-1; D is uncertain. This CDR3 contains 14 residues. V was trimmed by 1 base and J by 2 bases, leaving 8 bases between them. CDR1 and CDR2 (germline): SGHVS, FNYEAQ.

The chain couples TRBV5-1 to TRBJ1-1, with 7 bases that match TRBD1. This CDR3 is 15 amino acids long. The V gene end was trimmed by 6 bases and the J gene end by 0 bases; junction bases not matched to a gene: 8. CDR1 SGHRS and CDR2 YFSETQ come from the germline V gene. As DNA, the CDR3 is TGCGCCAGCACAAGACAGGGTTCCCTGAACACTGAAGCTTTCTTT. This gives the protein CASTRQGSLNTEAFF.

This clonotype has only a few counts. The CDR3 protein is CSARAPHNIQYF. The CDR3 DNA is TGCAGTGCTAGAGCCCCTCACAACATTCAGTACTTC. The gene calls are TRBV20-1 and TRBJ2-4; D unresolved. The germline V and J ends were trimmed by 1 base and 7 bases, with 8 bases remaining between them. Germline assignment: CDR1 DFQATT and CDR2 SNEGSKA (reference sequence). This CDR3 has 12 residues.

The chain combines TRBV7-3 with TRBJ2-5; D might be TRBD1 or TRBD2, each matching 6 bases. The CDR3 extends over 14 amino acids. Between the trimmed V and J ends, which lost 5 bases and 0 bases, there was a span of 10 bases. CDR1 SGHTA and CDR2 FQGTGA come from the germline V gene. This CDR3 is CASSGGGNQETQYF. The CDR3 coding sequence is TGTGCCAGCAGCGGAGGGGGAAACCAAGAGACCCAGTACTTC.

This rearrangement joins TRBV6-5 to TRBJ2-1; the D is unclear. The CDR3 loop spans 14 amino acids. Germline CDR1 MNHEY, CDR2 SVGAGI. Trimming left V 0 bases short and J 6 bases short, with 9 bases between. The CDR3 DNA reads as TGTGCCAGCAGTTACTCGAGACTTATCAATGAGCAGTTCTTC. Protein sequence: CASSYSRLINEQFF.

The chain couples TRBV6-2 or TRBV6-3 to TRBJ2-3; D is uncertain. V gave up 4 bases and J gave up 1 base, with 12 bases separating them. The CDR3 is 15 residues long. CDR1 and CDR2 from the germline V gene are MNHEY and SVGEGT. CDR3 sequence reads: CASSLVALGTDTQYF. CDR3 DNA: TGTGCCAGCAGTTTAGTGGCGCTCGGCACAGATACGCAGTATTTT.

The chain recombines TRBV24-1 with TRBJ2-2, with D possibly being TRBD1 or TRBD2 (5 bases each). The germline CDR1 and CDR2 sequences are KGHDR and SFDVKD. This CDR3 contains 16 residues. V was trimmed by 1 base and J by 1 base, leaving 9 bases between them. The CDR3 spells CATSDFGTGNTGELFF. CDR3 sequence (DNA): TGTGCCACCAGTGATTTCGGGACGGGGAACACCGGGGAGCTGTTTTTT.

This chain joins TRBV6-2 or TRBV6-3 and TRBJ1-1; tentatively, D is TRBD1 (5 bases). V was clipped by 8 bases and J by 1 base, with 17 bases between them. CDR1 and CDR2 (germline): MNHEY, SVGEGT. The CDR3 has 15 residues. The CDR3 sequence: CASVLGGSANTEAFF. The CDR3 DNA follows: TGTGCCAGCGTTCTTGGGGGGTCGGCGAACACTGAAGCTTTCTTT.

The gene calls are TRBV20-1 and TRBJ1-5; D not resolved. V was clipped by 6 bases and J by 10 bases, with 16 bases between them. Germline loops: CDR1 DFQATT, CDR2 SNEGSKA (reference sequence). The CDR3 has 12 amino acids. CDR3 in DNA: TGCAGTGCCTTGTCCCCCCAACGTCCCCAGCATTTT. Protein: CSALSPQRPQHF.

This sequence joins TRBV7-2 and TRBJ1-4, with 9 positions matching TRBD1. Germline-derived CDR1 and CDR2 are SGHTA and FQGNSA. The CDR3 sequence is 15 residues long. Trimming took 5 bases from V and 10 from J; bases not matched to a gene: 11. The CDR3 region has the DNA TGTGCCAGCAGCCCGGGGGGACAGGGTTATGGAAAACTGTTTTTT. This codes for CASSPGGQGYGKLFF.

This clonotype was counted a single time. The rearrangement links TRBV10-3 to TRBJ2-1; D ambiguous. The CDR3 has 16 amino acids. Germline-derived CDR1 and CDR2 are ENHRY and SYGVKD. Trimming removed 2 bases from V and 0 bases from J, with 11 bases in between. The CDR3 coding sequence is TGTGCCATCAGTGAGGTGGGAATGGGCTCCTACAATGAGCAGTTCTTC. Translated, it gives CAISEVGMGSYNEQFF.

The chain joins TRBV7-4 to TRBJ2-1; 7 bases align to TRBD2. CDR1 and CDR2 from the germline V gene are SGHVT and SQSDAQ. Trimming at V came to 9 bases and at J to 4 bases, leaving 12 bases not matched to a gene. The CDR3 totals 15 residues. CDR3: CARRLMPSGYNEQFF. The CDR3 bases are TGTGCCAGGAGACTAATGCCTAGCGGTTACAATGAGCAGTTCTTC. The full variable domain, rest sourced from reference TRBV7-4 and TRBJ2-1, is GAGVSQSPRYKVAKRGRDVALRCDSISGHVTLYWYRQTLGQGSEVLTYSQSDAQRDKSGRPSGRFSAERPERSVSTLKIQRTEQGDSAVYLCARRLMPSGYNEQFFGPGTRLTVL.

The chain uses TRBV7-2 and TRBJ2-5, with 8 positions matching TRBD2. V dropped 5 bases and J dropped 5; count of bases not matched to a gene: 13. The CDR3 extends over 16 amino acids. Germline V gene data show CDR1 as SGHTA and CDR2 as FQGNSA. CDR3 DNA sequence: TGTGCCAGCAGCCCGGCCCTAGCGGGCGGCCGGGAGACCCAGTACTTC. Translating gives CASSPALAGGRETQYF.

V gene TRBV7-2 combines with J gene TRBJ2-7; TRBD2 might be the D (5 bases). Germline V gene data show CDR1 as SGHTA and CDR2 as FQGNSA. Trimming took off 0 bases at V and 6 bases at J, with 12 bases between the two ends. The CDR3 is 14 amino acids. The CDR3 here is CASSLAQRALEQYF. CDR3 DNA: TGTGCCAGCAGCTTAGCGCAGAGGGCCCTCGAGCAGTACTTC.

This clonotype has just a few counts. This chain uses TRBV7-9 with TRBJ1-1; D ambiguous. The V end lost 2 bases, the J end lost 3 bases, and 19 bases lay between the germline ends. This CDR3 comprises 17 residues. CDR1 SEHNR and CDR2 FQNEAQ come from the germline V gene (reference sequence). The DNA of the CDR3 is TGTGCCAGCAGCTTATTACCCCAACGGGGTCTGGACACTGAAGCTTTCTTT. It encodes CASSLLPQRGLDTEAFF.

The CDR3 DNA reads as TGCGCCAGCAGTGGAGAGCGGGAGGGCTCCGAGCAGTACTTC. Residues: CASSGEREGSEQYF. The gene calls are TRBV10-2 and TRBJ2-7; 10 positions match TRBD2. The CDR3 is made up of 14 amino acids. With 4 bases clipped from V and 6 bases from J, the junction kept 6 bases outside the gene matches. CDR1 and CDR2 (germline): WSHSY, SAAADI.

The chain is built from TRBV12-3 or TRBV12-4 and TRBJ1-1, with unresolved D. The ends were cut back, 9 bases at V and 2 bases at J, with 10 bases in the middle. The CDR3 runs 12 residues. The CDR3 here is CARRYGNTEAFF. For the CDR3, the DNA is TGTGCCAGGCGCTACGGCAACACTGAAGCTTTCTTT.

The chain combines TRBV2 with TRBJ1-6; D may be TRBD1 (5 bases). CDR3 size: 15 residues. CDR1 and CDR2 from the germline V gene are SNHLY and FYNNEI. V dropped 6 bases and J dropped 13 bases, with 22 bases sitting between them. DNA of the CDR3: TGTGCCAGCAGCCTAAACCCCGGGACTCAGGCGCCCCTCCACTTT. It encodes CASSLNPGTQAPLHF.

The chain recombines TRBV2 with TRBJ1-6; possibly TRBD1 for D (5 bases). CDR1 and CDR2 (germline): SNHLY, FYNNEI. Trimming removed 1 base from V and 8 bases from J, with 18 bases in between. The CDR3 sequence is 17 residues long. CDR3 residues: CASSEERGRVTDSPLHF. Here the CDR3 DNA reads TGTGCCAGCAGTGAAGAGAGGGGCAGGGTAACAGATTCACCCCTCCACTTT.

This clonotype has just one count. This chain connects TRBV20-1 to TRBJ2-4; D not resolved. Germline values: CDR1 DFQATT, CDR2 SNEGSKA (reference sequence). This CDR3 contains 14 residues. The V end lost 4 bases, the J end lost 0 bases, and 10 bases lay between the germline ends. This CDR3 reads CSATLLRAKNIQYF. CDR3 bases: TGCAGTGCTACCTTACTGAGAGCCAAAAACATTCAGTACTTC.

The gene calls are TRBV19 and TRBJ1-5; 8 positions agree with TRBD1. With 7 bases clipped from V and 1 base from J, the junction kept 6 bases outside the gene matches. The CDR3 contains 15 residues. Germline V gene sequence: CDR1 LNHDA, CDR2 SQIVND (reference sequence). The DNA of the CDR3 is TGTGCCAGTACCCTTGACAGGGGAAGCAATCAGCCCCAGCATTTT. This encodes CASTLDRGSNQPQHF.

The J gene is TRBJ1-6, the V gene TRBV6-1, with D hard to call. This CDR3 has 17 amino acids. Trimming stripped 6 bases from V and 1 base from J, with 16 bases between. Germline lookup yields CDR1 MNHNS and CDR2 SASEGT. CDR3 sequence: CASRRDGVWSYNSPLHF. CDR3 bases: TGTGCCAGCAGGAGAGACGGGGTTTGGTCCTATAATTCACCCCTCCACTTT.

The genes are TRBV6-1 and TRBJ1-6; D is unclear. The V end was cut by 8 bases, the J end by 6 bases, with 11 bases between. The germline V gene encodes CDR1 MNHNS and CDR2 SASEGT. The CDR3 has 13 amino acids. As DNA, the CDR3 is TGTGCCAGCGCGGGAGTGGGTAATTCACCCCTCCACTTT. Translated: CASAGVGNSPLHF.

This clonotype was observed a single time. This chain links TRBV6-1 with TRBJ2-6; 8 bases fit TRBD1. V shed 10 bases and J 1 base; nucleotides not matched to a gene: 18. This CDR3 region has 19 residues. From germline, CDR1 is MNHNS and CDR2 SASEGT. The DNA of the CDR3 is TGTGCCACCTCACCCAGTCCGCGACAGGGGTGGTCTGGGGCCAACGTCCTGACTTTC. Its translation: CATSPSPRQGWSGANVLTF.

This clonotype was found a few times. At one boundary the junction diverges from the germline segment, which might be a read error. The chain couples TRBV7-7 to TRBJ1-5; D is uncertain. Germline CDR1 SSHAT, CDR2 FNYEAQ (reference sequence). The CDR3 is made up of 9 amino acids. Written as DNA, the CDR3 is TGTGCTAGCAGCTGTGCCCAGCATTTT. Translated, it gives CASSCAQHF.

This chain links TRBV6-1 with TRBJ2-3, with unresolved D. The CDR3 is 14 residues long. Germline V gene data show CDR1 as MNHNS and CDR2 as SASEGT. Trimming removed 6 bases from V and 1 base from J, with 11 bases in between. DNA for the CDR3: TGTGCCAGCAGCAGGAGTGCCCGCACAGATACGCAGTATTTT. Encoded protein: CASSRSARTDTQYF.

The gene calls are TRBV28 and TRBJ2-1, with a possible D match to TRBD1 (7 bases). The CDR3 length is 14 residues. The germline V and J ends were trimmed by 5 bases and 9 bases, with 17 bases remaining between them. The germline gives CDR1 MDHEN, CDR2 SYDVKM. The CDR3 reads CASSLPGQEGEQFF. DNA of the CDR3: TGTGCCAGCAGTCTACCCGGACAGGAGGGTGAGCAGTTCTTC.

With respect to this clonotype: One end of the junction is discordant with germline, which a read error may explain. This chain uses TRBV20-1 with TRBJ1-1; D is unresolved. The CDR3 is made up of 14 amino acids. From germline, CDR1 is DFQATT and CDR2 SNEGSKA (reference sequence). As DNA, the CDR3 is TGCAGCGCTAGAGTGGCCAAGGCTAATACTGAAGCTTTCTTT. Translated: CSARVAKANTEAFF.

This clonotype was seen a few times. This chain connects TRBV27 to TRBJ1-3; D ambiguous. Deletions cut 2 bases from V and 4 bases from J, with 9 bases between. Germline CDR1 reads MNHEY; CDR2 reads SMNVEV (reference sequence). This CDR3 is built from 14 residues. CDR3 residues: CASSLKFSGNTIYF. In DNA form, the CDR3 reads TGTGCCAGCAGTTTAAAGTTCAGCGGAAACACCATATATTTT.